Each of the 24 T cell receptor beta chains below was sequenced from the same sample in a study of T cells after posttransplantation cyclophosphamide. Data came from immunoSEQ multiplex PCR; TCRdb stores just in-frame clones and leaves some out. The counts give over 35,000 clones, none of them seen only once; about 2.5% is held by the top ten. The sequenced material came from PBMCs. The receptors were sampled from a man in his forties in good health, CMV-negative, and a related stem cell transplant donor.

The table lists this clone with many counts. The genes are TRBV14 and TRBJ2-3, with 10 positions matching TRBD1. This CDR3 spans 14 amino acids. V lost 8 bases, J lost 4 bases, and 6 bases stayed unmatched. Per germline, CDR1 SGHDN and CDR2 FVKESK. The DNA for the CDR3 is TGTGCCAGCGCCCGGGACAGGGGCCCAGATACGCAGTATTTT. This sequence encodes CASARDRGPDTQYF.

This clone was picked up many times. The chain uses TRBV10-3 and TRBJ1-3, with 9 bases that match TRBD1. Trimming cost V 10 bases and J 0 bases; bases outside gene matches: 7. The CDR3 length is 15 residues. CDR1 and CDR2 from the germline V gene are ENHRY and SYGVKD. CDR3: CATSMGQGSGNTIYF. In nucleotides, the CDR3 is TGTGCCACGAGTATGGGACAGGGCTCTGGAAACACCATATATTTT.

This clone was counted a few times. J is TRBJ2-7 and V is TRBV18; D is unclear. V lost 5 bases, J lost 7 bases, and 15 bases lay in between. Per the germline V gene, CDR1 is KGHSH and CDR2 is LQKENI. The CDR3 covers 13 residues. The CDR3: CASSSDANGEQYV. CDR3 nucleotide sequence: TGTGCCAGCTCATCCGACGCGAATGGGGAGCAGTACGTC.

The table lists this clone with a few counts. The chain joins TRBV30 to TRBJ2-3; 12 bases line up with TRBD2. V was clipped by 3 bases and J by 0 bases; unmatched bases: 10. Germline CDR1 GTSNPN, CDR2 SVGIG (reference sequence). The CDR3 loop spans 18 amino acids. CDR3 in amino acids: CAWRPPFGLAGSTDTQYF. CDR3 DNA sequence: TGTGCCTGGAGGCCACCCTTTGGACTAGCGGGAAGCACAGATACGCAGTATTTT.

This clone was detected many times. The rearrangement joins TRBV7-7 to TRBJ1-1, with D possibly TRBD1 on 6 matching bases. Germline V gives CDR1 SSHAT, CDR2 FNYEAQ (reference sequence). This CDR3 region has 16 residues. Trimming shortened V by 5 bases and J by 8 bases, and 24 bases separated the two germline ends. CDR3: CASSRPRAQGDKEAFF. DNA for the CDR3: TGTGCCAGCAGCCGTCCGAGGGCACAGGGAGACAAGGAAGCTTTCTTT.

V is TRBV9 and J is TRBJ2-1; the match to TRBD1 covers 9 bases. CDR1 and CDR2 from the germline V gene are SGDLS and YYNGEE. The V and J ends lost 0 bases and 6 bases, in that order; junction bases with no gene match: 10. There are 17 residues in the CDR3. The CDR3 loop is CASSVGTGQGWSNEQFF. CDR3 sequence (DNA): TGTGCCAGCAGCGTAGGGACGGGACAGGGCTGGAGCAATGAGCAGTTCTTC.

This clone was found a few times. V is TRBV6-1 and J is TRBJ2-5; 8 bases line up with TRBD2. This CDR3 has 15 amino acids. Per the germline V gene, CDR1 is MNHNS and CDR2 is SASEGT. V was clipped by 5 bases and J by 2 bases; unmatched bases: 7. CDR3 residues: CASSTRGTSQETQYF. In DNA, the CDR3 is TGTGCCAGCAGTACTCGGGGGACTAGTCAAGAGACCCAGTACTTC.

The V gene is TRBV6-5, the J gene TRBJ1-1; D is unclear. Germline V gene lookup returns CDR1 MNHEY and CDR2 SVGAGI. V gave up 5 bases and J gave up 8 bases, with 9 bases separating them. The CDR3 sequence is 11 residues long. The CDR3 reads CASSEALEAFF. The CDR3 bases are TGTGCCAGCAGTGAAGCGCTGGAAGCTTTCTTT.

In its sample, this clone was seen a few times. V gene TRBV9 combines with J gene TRBJ2-5; D perhaps matches TRBD2 (6 bases). Trimming stripped 4 bases from V and 2 bases from J, with 15 bases between. Germline V lookup: CDR1 SGDLS, CDR2 YYNGEE. The CDR3 runs 15 residues. CDR3 amino acids: CASSPRGERQETQYF. The DNA of the CDR3 is TGTGCCAGCAGCCCCCGCGGGGAAAGGCAAGAGACCCAGTACTTC.

The table lists this clone with many counts. The V gene is TRBV6-1, the J gene TRBJ2-3; 9 bases fit TRBD1. CDR3 length: 16 residues. CDR1 is MNHNS, CDR2 SASEGT, per germline. V shed 4 bases, J shed 2 bases, and the junction held 7 bases outside the gene matches. Here the CDR3 reads CASSAYGTGFTDTQYF. Written as DNA, the CDR3 is TGTGCCAGCAGTGCCTACGGGACAGGGTTCACAGATACGCAGTATTTT.

This clone was counted ten times or more. This sequence joins TRBV4-2 and TRBJ2-7; 11 bases align to TRBD2. Per the germline V gene, CDR1 is LGHNA and CDR2 is YNFKEQ. This CDR3 contains 13 residues. Germline trimming cut 4 bases from V and 6 bases from J; bases unmatched to any gene: 2. CDR3 DNA: TGTGCCAGCAGCCGTCTAGCGGGGGGCGAGCAGTACTTC. Translating gives CASSRLAGGEQYF.

This clone was observed a handful of times. The genes are TRBV5-4 and TRBJ2-5; maybe TRBD1 (6 bases). The V gene's germline CDR1 is SGHNT and CDR2 YYREEE (reference sequence). The CDR3 contains 15 residues. V was shortened by 4 bases and J by 2 bases, with 15 bases between the two germline ends. The CDR3 is CASSPRGQSQETQYF. The DNA for the CDR3 is TGTGCCAGCAGCCCAAGAGGACAGTCTCAAGAGACCCAGTACTTC.

This chain links TRBV5-4 with TRBJ1-2; 7 bases map to TRBD1. Trimming cost V 0 bases and J 5 bases; bases outside gene matches: 4. Per germline, CDR1 SGHNT and CDR2 YYREEE (reference sequence). The CDR3 loop spans 14 amino acids. CDR3: CASSLDRGRYGYTF. The CDR3 DNA is TGTGCCAGCAGCTTGGACAGGGGACGTTATGGCTACACCTTC. The whole variable domain, filled in from reference TRBV5-4 and TRBJ1-2, reads ETGVTQSPTHLIKTRGQQVTLRCSSQSGHNTVSWYQQALGQGPQFIFQYYREEENGRGNFPPRFSGLQFPNYSSELNVNALELDDSALYLCASSLDRGRYGYTFGSGTRLTVV.

This clone was observed many times. The chain links TRBV7-9 to TRBJ2-7, with a possible D match to TRBD2 (6 bases). CDR3 length: 13 amino acids. Germline V gene data show CDR1 as SEHNR and CDR2 as FQNEAQ (reference sequence). V lost 4 bases and J 7 bases, leaving 14 bases between the germline ends. The CDR3 DNA follows: TGTGCCAGCAGCTCACCCCGGGCGGGGGAGCAGTACTTC. Its protein product is CASSSPRAGEQYF.

The table lists this clone with many counts. The rearrangement uses TRBV19 and TRBJ2-6; D gene uncertain. The CDR3 loop spans 19 amino acids. The germline gives CDR1 LNHDA, CDR2 SQIVND (reference sequence). V was trimmed by 5 bases and J by 0 bases, leaving 20 bases between them. CDR3 loop: CASSPPRYRTNSGANVLTF. CDR3 bases: TGTGCCAGTAGTCCCCCTCGGTACAGAACAAACTCTGGGGCCAACGTCCTGACTTTC.

This clone has a count of ten or more. The rearrangement joins TRBV11-2 to TRBJ1-1, with D possibly matching TRBD1 (5 bases). Germline values: CDR1 SGHAT, CDR2 FQNNGV. V was trimmed by 2 bases and J by 4 bases, leaving 8 bases between them. The CDR3 totals 13 residues. The CDR3 DNA follows: TGTGCCAGCAGCTTACAAGGGGCCACTGAAGCTTTCTTT. Protein: CASSLQGATEAFF.

This clone appeared many times. This chain connects TRBV19 to TRBJ1-1, with D possibly being TRBD1 (6 bases). Germline CDR1 reads LNHDA; CDR2 reads SQIVND (reference sequence). The CDR3 is made up of 15 amino acids. Between the trimmed V and J ends, which lost 6 bases and 0 bases, there was a span of 14 bases. The chain's CDR3 is CASSRQVNMNTEAFF. For the CDR3, the DNA is TGTGCCAGTAGCCGACAGGTTAACATGAACACTGAAGCTTTCTTT.

In its sample, this clone was seen many times. The rearrangement links TRBV19 to TRBJ1-3, with no clear D. The CDR3 sequence is 15 residues long. The V gene's germline CDR1 is LNHDA and CDR2 SQIVND (reference sequence). The germline V and J ends were trimmed by 6 bases and 0 bases, with 12 bases remaining between them. The CDR3 DNA follows: TGTGCCAGTAGCTCGGGGAAGAGCTCTGGAAACACCATATATTTT. Its protein is CASSSGKSSGNTIYF. Drawing the rest from reference TRBV19 and TRBJ1-3, the complete variable domain is DGGITQSPKYLFRKEGQNVTLSCEQNLNHDAMYWYRQDPGQGLRLIYYSQIVNDFQKGDIAEGYSVSREKKESFPLTVTSAQKNPTAFYLCASSSGKSSGNTIYFGEGSWLTVV.

This clone was counted many times. The chain recombines TRBV12-2 with TRBJ2-7; TRBD1 was called by the table and not checked on the DNA. TRBV12-2 is a pseudogene segment. CDR3 length: 14 residues. DNA for the CDR3: TGTGCAAGTCGCTTGGACACGTCCTCCTACGAGCAGTACTTC. Translation: CASRLDTSSYEQYF.

The V gene is TRBV11-2, the J gene TRBJ2-2; D ambiguous. Germline V gives CDR1 SGHAT, CDR2 FQNNGV. The CDR3 is 15 residues long. Between the trimmed V and J ends, which lost 5 bases and 0 bases, there was a span of 10 bases. CDR3 sequence reads: CASSVQLANTGELFF. Here the CDR3 DNA reads TGTGCCAGCAGCGTTCAACTTGCGAACACCGGGGAGCTGTTTTTT.

This clone was recorded many times. The gene calls are TRBV7-3 and TRBJ2-3, with 13 bases aligning to TRBD2. CDR1 SGHTA and CDR2 FQGTGA come from the germline V gene. The CDR3 loop spans 16 amino acids. V trimming: 4 bases; J trimming: 1 base; junction bases outside the gene matches: 2. DNA of the CDR3: TGTGCCAGCAGCTCCGGACTAGCGGGGGGCACAGATACGCAGTATTTT. Protein sequence: CASSSGLAGGTDTQYF.

The sample holds many counts of this clone. CDR3 in amino acids: CASRRDSEKLFF. The CDR3 region has the DNA TGTGCCAGCAGAAGGGACAGTGAAAAACTGTTTTTT. The genes are TRBV2 and TRBJ1-4; 7 nucleotides match TRBD1. The CDR3 runs to 12 residues. The trim removed 6 bases at V and 7 bases at J, leaving 2 bases unmatched. Germline CDR1 SNHLY, CDR2 FYNNEI. Combining the CDR3 with reference TRBV2 and TRBJ1-4 gives the whole variable domain EPEVTQTPSHQVTQMGQEVILRCVPISNHLYFYWYRQILGQKVEFLVSFYNNEISEKSEIFDDQFSVERPDGSNFTLKIRSTKLEDSAMYFCASRRDSEKLFFGSGTQLSVL.

The chain has TRBV19 and TRBJ1-5, with 8 nucleotides matching TRBD1. The V and J ends lost 6 bases and 5 bases, in that order; junction bases with no gene match: 6. The CDR3 length is 14 residues. From germline, CDR1 is LNHDA and CDR2 SQIVND (reference sequence). The chain's CDR3 is CASRQDRGDQPQHF. The CDR3, as DNA: TGTGCCAGTAGGCAAGACAGGGGCGATCAGCCCCAGCATTTT.

This clone was recorded many times. J is TRBJ1-1 and V is TRBV19; D is ambiguous. There are 11 residues in the CDR3. Germline V gene data show CDR1 as LNHDA and CDR2 as SQIVND (reference sequence). Deletions cut 10 bases from V and 1 base from J, with 7 bases between. The CDR3 region has the DNA TGTGCCACCTACAGGAACACTGAAGCTTTCTTT. Residues: CATYRNTEAFF.